These 15 T cell receptor beta chains were all obtained from the same sample, sequenced in a study of tissue T cells after allogeneic stem cell transplantation (dated by TCRdb to 2022 to 2024). Library method: the immunoSEQ multiplex PCR assay. The table comes from immuneACCESS by way of TCRdb, which keeps in-frame sequences with V and J called. Part of the clones is missing from these tables; in studies checked, under half for an unresolved V gene and the rest for unknown reasons. This sample has a few thousand clones in its table, and about three fifths of those were observed once. Roughly 4.3% of the sample belongs to the ten largest clones. The sample's time point label is to be understood as: mouse harvest day 7 after allogeneic transplant. Each mouse graft consisted of 10^7 T-cell-depleted bone marrow cells plus 10^6 splenic CD5+ T cells and was given by tail vein injection. The sequencing input was gut tissue. These TCRs come from a female BALB/c mouse given C57BL/6 T cells with graft-versus-host disease after an allogeneic hematopoietic cell transplant.

On this clone itself: The gene names given are mouse names. CDR3 bases read: TGTGCCAGCAGTCTGGCAGGGGGCTATGAACAGTAC. As protein: CASSLAGGYEQY. The entire CDR3 is CASSLAGGYEQYF. The chain combines TRBV26 with TRBJ2-7, with TRBD1 matching over 7 bases. The CDR3 extends 1 residue past the end of the read, so its final part is completed from the germline J gene. Per the germline V gene, CDR1 is KGHPV and CDR2 is FQNQEV (reference sequence). The junction had 1 base not matched to a gene; V was cut back by 2 bases and J by 3 bases. This CDR3 is built from 13 residues.

This clone was recorded a few times. Germline and genes here are mouse. From the germline J gene comes the end of the CDR3, since the read stops 1 residue before it. The V and J genes are TRBV26 and TRBJ2-7; TRBD2 agrees at 10 bases. The germline gives CDR1 KGHPV, CDR2 FQNQEV (reference sequence). CDR3 size: 14 residues. Trimming removed 4 bases from V and 5 bases from J; junction bases left unmatched: 5. The DNA read from the CDR3 is TGTGCCAGCAGTCCCCGACTGGGGGGACATGAACAGTAC. Translated: CASSPRLGGHEQY. The whole CDR3 protein reads CASSPRLGGHEQYF.

On this clone itself: Gene names are the mouse ones. The CDR3 end lies 1 residue beyond the end of the read and is filled in from the germline J gene. The sample holds other DNA sequences that translate to the same CDR3. The J gene is TRBJ2-1, the V gene TRBV31, with D perhaps matching TRBD2 (7 bases). The V gene lost 0 bases and the J gene lost 3 bases, with 9 bases spanning the gap. The CDR3 length is 14 residues. Germline loops: CDR1 GKSSPN, CDR2 SITVG. CDR3 DNA, as far as it was read: TGTGCCTGGAGTCTCTGGGGGCTCTATGCTGAGCAGTTC. Its protein is CAWSLWGLYAEQF. In full, the CDR3 reads CAWSLWGLYAEQFF.

Concerning this clone: The gene names here belong to mouse. Read sequence stops 1 residue before the CDR3 end, and the germline J gene provides the missing end. This chain links TRBV13-2 with TRBJ1-6; perhaps TRBD1 as D (5 bases). TRBJ1-6 is treated as an ORF (open reading frame) with a function not yet certain. V lost 3 bases and J lost 7, with 11 bases in between. Germline CDR1 and CDR2: NNHNN and SYGAGS (reference sequence). The CDR3 has 14 residues. CDR3 region: CASGGLRGNSPLYF. Partial CDR3 DNA: TGTGCCAGCGGTGGGCTGAGGGGAAATTCGCCCCTCTAC.

This clone was observed a few times. The gene symbols are mouse symbols. The read halts 1 residue ahead of the CDR3 end, with the missing end drawn from the germline J gene. The chain recombines TRBV20 with TRBJ2-2; maybe TRBD1 (6 bases). The germline V gene encodes CDR1 GFQATS and CDR2 STVNSAI. The germline V and J ends were trimmed by 0 bases and 3 bases, with 8 bases remaining between them. This CDR3 comprises 14 residues. The CDR3 loop is CGARDQGHTGQLYF. The DNA read from the CDR3 is TGTGGTGCTAGGGATCAGGGGCACACCGGGCAGCTCTAC.

As regards this clone: Gene names follow the mouse nomenclature. The read terminates 1 residue ahead of where the CDR3 ends, so the germline J gene completes it. The chain recombines TRBV23 with TRBJ2-7; the D call of TRBD1 is as the table states it, not checked on the DNA. The CDR3 runs 15 residues. The germline gives CDR1 KGHTA, CDR2 FQNQQP. The CDR3 here is CSSSQTPGQGYEQYF. The DNA read from the CDR3 is TGCTCCAGCAGTCAAACTCCGGGACAGGGGTATGAACAGTAC. The variable domain in full, completed from reference TRBV23 and TRBJ2-7, reads DAAVTQKPRYLIKMKGQEAEMKCIPEKGHTAVFWYQQKQSKELKFLIYFQNQQPLDQIDMVKERFSAVCPSSSLCSLGIRTCEAEDSALYLCSSSQTPGQGYEQYFGPGTRLTVL.

Notes on this clone: Gene names refer to mouse genes. Sequencing ends 1 residue short of the CDR3 end; the germline J gene provides the rest. J is TRBJ2-7 and V is TRBV16; 7 nucleotides agree with TRBD2. The CDR3 runs to 13 residues. Germline V gene data show CDR1 as SGHSA and CDR2 as FRNQAP. V was clipped by 1 base and J by 4 bases; unmatched bases: 1. The CDR3 spells CASSLVGGYEQYF. The DNA read from the CDR3 is TGTGCAAGCAGCTTAGTTGGGGGGTATGAACAGTAC. Full variable domain (remainder filled in from reference TRBV16 and TRBJ2-7): NAGVIQTPRHKVTGKGQEATLWCEPISGHSAVFWYRQTIVQGLEFLTYFRNQAPIDDSGMPKERFSAQMPNQSHSTLKIQSTQPQDSAVYLCASSLVGGYEQYFGPGTRLTVL.

With respect to this clone: Here the gene names and germline are mouse. The missing CDR3 end, 1 residue past where the read stops, is filled in from the germline J gene. This chain links TRBV13-1 with TRBJ2-1, with 7 nucleotides matching TRBD1. Germline CDR1 NSHNY, CDR2 SYGAGN. V trimming: 3 bases; J trimming: 3 bases; junction bases outside the gene matches: 3. The length of the CDR3 is 14 residues. Incomplete CDR3 DNA: TGTGCCAGCAGTGGGGACAGCCTCTATGCTGAGCAGTTC. Translated: CASSGDSLYAEQF. The whole CDR3 sequence is CASSGDSLYAEQFF.

For this clone: Here the gene names and germline are mouse. The CDR3 end is not reached by the read, which stops 1 residue before it; the germline J gene fills it in. The chain recombines TRBV26 with TRBJ2-4; 8 positions agree with TRBD2. The CDR3 runs 14 residues. V shed 6 bases and J 1 base; nucleotides not matched to a gene: 3. Germline lookup yields CDR1 KGHPV and CDR2 FQNQEV (reference sequence). Partial CDR3 DNA: TGTGCCAGCAGCTCGACTGGGGGTCAAAACACCTTGTAC. Protein product: CASSSTGGQNTLY. The whole CDR3 sequence reads CASSSTGGQNTLYF.

A word on this clone: Gene names and germline refer to mouse. The read is 1 residue too short to cover the CDR3 end, so that end is filled in from the germline J gene. The rearrangement joins TRBV26 to TRBJ1-5; D might be TRBD1 (6 bases). Trimming cost V 6 bases and J 7 bases, with 10 bases left between them. The CDR3 runs to 12 residues. Germline V gene lookup returns CDR1 KGHPV and CDR2 FQNQEV (reference sequence). The sequenced part of the CDR3 DNA is TGTGCCAGCAGCCGGGACATTCAGGCTCCGCTT. Protein: CASSRDIQAPL. The CDR3 reads in full as CASSRDIQAPLF.

On this clone: The junction departs from the called germline gene at one end, perhaps through a read error. These gene names are mouse names. From the germline J gene comes the end of the CDR3, since the read stops 1 residue before it. This chain joins TRBV5 and TRBJ1-1, with D possibly being TRBD1 (6 bases). CDR1 LGHNA and CDR2 YNLKQL come from the germline V gene (reference sequence). The CDR3 spans 14 residues. The sequenced part of the CDR3 DNA is TGTGCCAGCAGCCAAGATGGACAGAATACAGAAGTCTTC. Translating it yields CASSQDGQNTEVF. The full-length CDR3 reads as CASSQDGQNTEVFF.

Concerning this clone itself: Mouse gene names and germline throughout. From the germline J gene comes the end of the CDR3, since the read stops 1 residue before it. The chain uses TRBV26 and TRBJ1-1; TRBD1 might be the D (5 bases). This CDR3 contains 14 residues. Trimming removed 0 bases from V and 0 bases from J, with 5 bases in between. Germline CDR1 KGHPV, CDR2 FQNQEV (reference sequence). CDR3 bases read: TGTGCCAGCAGTCTGTCGGGGGCAAACACAGAAGTCTTC. Amino acid sequence: CASSLSGANTEVF. The complete CDR3 sequence is CASSLSGANTEVFF.

In this sample, this clone is large. Mouse germline and gene names are used. Read sequence stops 1 residue before the CDR3 end, and the germline J gene provides the missing end. The chain combines TRBV3 with TRBJ1-5; 10 bases map to TRBD1. The J segment lost 0 bases and the V segment lost 4 bases, leaving 3 bases of the junction unmatched. Germline loops: CDR1 SNHLY, CDR2 FYNGKV (reference sequence). This CDR3 region has 16 residues. The part of the CDR3 DNA that was read is TGTGCCAGCAGCTCGGGACAGGGGATTAACAACCAGGCTCCGCTT. Its protein product is CASSSGQGINNQAPL. The CDR3 reads in full as CASSSGQGINNQAPLF. The variable domain in full, completed from reference TRBV3 and TRBJ1-5, reads GPKVLQIPSHQIIDMGQMVTLNCDPVSNHLYFYWYKQILGQQMEFLVNFYNGKVMEKSKLFKDQFSVERPDGSYFTLKIQPTALEDSAVYFCASSSGQGINNQAPLFGEGTRLSVL.

This clone was found once. Mouse gene names apply. Read sequence stops 1 residue before the CDR3 end, and the germline J gene provides the missing end. This chain links TRBV26 with TRBJ2-4; D is unclear. V was trimmed by 3 bases and J by 0 bases, leaving 4 bases between them. This CDR3 contains 13 residues. The germline CDR1 and CDR2 sequences are KGHPV and FQNQEV (reference sequence). The covered CDR3 bases are TGTGCCAGCAGTCTTTACAGTCAAAACACCTTGTAC. Translating it yields CASSLYSQNTLY. The whole CDR3 sequence is CASSLYSQNTLYF.

About this clone: The gene names here belong to mouse. The read terminates 1 residue before the CDR3 end, so the remaining end is supplied by the germline J gene. The V call is TRBV23, the J call TRBJ2-5; the table's D call of TRBD1 was not tested on the DNA. The CDR3 is 13 residues long. Germline V gene data show CDR1 as KGHTA and CDR2 as FQNQQP. Incomplete CDR3 DNA: TGCTCCAGCAGTCAACAGGGCCAAGACACCCAGTAC. Residues: CSSSQQGQDTQY. The complete CDR3 protein is CSSSQQGQDTQYF.